Ten or more counts support the clone carrying this T cell receptor beta chain. Its matching antigen is unknown. MiXCR, applied by TCRdb to the PCR reads, yields one record per CDR3 protein. The repertoire holds 62,000 or so distinct CDR3 sequences, around a sixth seen once, with roughly 1.5% in the top ten. Trimming removed 5 bases at V and 4 bases at J, with 5 bases between. CDR3 length: 12 residues. Germline lookup yields CDR1 SGHAT and CDR2 FQNNGV. This specimen comes from a study of molecular identifiers for immune sequencing clone quantification. Looking at the study overall: RNA, taken in replicates from approximately 20,000 or 100,000 naive CD8 cells, was split five ways, with four sequenced.

Study outcomes and limitations: Among over 950,000 naive cells, as was reported, spiked Jurkat TCR RNA from one cell was detectable.

V usage is TRBV11-2 and J usage is TRBJ2-2; D unclear. The specimen sequenced was naive CD8+ T cells from blood, with Jurkat cell RNA spiked in. The subset was: FACS-sorted CD8+CD4-CCR7+CD45RA+ naive T cells. The TCR was taken from a human donor in good health. Some libraries in this study had Jurkat cell RNA spiked in. CDR3 in amino acids: CASSPITGELFF. As DNA, the CDR3 is TGTGCCAGCAGCCCAATCACCGGGGAGCTGTTTTTT.